The clone carrying this TCR beta chain was seen ten or more times. Its antigen is undetermined. The data were obtained in a study of T cells after posttransplantation cyclophosphamide. Findings and caveats of the study: TRB clonality was highly associated with recipient CMV seropositivity and reactivation.

Germline-derived CDR1 and CDR2 are SEHNR and FQNEAQ (reference sequence). Trimming cost V 6 bases and J 5 bases; bases outside gene matches: 9. This CDR3 has 14 residues. Clones were sequenced by immunoSEQ multiplex PCR, and TCRdb holds only the in-frame ones, with some missing. The sample includes tens of thousands of clones, none of them occurring once. This TCR was sampled from a man aged 35-49 years in good health, CMV-negative, and a related stem cell transplant donor. J is TRBJ2-5 and V is TRBV7-9; 7 bases agree with TRBD1. Sequencing used PBMCs. This chain's CDR3 is CASRYGDRRETQYF. In DNA, the CDR3 is TGTGCCAGCAGGTACGGGGACAGAAGGGAGACCCAGTACTTC.